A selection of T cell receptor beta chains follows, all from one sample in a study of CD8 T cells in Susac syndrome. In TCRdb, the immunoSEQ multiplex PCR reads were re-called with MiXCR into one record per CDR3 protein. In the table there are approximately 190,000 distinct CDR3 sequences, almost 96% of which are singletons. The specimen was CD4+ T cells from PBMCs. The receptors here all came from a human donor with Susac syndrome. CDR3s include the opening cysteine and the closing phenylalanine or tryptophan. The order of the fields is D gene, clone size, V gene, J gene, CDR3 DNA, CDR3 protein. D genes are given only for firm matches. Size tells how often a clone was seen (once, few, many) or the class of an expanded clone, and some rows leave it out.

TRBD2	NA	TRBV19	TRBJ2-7	TGTGCCAGTAGCGACGGGGGGGCTGACTACGAGCAGTACTTC	CASSDGGADYEQYF
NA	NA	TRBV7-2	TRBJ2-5	TGTGCCAGCAGGTCAGAGGGCCTTGAGACCCAGTACTTC	CASRSEGLETQYF
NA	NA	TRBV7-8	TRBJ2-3	TGTGCCAGCAGCTCGGTCACCACAGATACGCAGTATTTT	CASSSVTTDTQYF
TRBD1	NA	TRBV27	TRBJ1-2	TGTGCCAGCAGGACCCGGGACAGGGGATCTGGCTACACCTTC	CASRTRDRGSGYTF
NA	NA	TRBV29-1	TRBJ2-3	TGCAGCGTCCCGGGCCCCACAGATACGCAGTATTTT	CSVPGPTDTQYF
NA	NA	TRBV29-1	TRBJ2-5	TGCAGCGTCGGGGGCATAGCAGAGACCCAGTACTTC	CSVGGIAETQYF
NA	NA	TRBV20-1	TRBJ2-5	TGCAGTGCTAGTGATACAGGGGAGACCCAGTACTTC	CSASDTGETQYF
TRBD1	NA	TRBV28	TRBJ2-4	TGTGCCAGCAGTTTATTGGAGGACAGGGTGCTAGCCAAAAACATTCAGTACTTC	CASSLLEDRVLAKNIQYF
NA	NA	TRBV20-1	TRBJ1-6	TGCAGTGCTAGAGAATTCACAGGGAATTCACCCCTCCACTTT	CSAREFTGNSPLHF
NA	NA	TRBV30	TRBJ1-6	TGTGCCTGGAGTGTAGGGCAGGGGATATCACCCCTCCACTTT	CAWSVGQGISPLHF
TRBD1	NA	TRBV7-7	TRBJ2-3	TGTGCCAGCAGCCTTGGGACAGGGGGCGAGGCAGATACGCAGTATTTT	CASSLGTGGEADTQYF
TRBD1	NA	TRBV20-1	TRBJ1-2	TGCAGTGCTAGAGCGACGGGACAGGGAGGTGGCTACACCTTC	CSARATGQGGGYTF
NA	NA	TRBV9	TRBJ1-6	TGTGCCAGCAGCGTAGCACAGACTAATTCACCCCTCCACTTT	CASSVAQTNSPLHF
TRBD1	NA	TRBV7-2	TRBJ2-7	TGTGCCAGCAGCAGAGGGGGACAGACGACCTACGAGCAGTACTTC	CASSRGGQTTYEQYF
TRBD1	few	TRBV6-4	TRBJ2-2	TGTGCCAGCAGTCGACAGGGAAACACCGGGGAGCTGTTTTTT	CASSRQGNTGELFF
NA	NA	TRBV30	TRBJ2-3	TGTGCCTGGAGTGCTGTAATCGGCATGTCTAGCACAGATACGCAATATTTT	CAWSAVIGMSSTDTQYF